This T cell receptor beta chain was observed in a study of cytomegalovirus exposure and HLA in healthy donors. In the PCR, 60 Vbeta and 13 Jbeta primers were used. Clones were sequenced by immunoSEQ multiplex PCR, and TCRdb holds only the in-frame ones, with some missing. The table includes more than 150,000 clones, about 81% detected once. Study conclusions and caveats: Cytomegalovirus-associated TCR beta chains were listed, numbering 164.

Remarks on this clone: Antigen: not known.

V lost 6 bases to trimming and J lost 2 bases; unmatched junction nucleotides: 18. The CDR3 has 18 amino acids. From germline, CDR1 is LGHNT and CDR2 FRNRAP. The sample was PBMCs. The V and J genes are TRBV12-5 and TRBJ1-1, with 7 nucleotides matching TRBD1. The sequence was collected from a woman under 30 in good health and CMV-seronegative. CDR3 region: CASGLNPGDSLLNTEAFF. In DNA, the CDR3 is TGTGCTAGTGGCCTAAACCCTGGGGACAGCTTATTAAACACTGAAGCTTTCTTT.